The 17 T cell receptor beta chains presented below share a single source sample, sequenced in a study of T cells in Graves' hyperthyroidism and ophthalmopathy. TCR beta CDR3 regions were amplified from RNA transcripts. With the HTBI primer set, the TCR CDR3 went through a first round of RT-PCR. TCRdb re-called the multiplex PCR reads with MiXCR, one entry per CDR3 protein. The profile shows around 690,000 distinct CDR3 sequences, 17% of them singletons. Material for sequencing was blood. The receptors derive from a man aged 50 to 59 with Graves' hyperthyroidism.

This clonotype was observed a handful of times. The junction departs from germline at one end; a sequencing error may be responsible. This sequence joins TRBV5-1 and TRBJ1-3, with D possibly TRBD1 on 6 matching bases. The germline CDR1 and CDR2 sequences are SGHRS and YFSETQ. The CDR3 sequence is 17 residues long. CDR3 protein: CASSTQLGQLSGNTTYF. In DNA, the CDR3 is TGCGCCAGCAGCACTCAACTGGGACAACTCTCTGGAAACACCACATATTTT.

Details on this clonotype: A much larger clone is a single base away; this may be a read error. The V gene is TRBV12-3 or TRBV12-4, the J gene TRBJ2-1; D tentatively fits TRBD1 or TRBD2 (5 bases each). The CDR3 is 15 amino acids. CDR3 in DNA: TGTGCCAGCAGTTTAGCAGGGACCCTCTACAATGAGCGGTTCTTC. Its protein is CASSLAGTLYNERFF.

This clonotype was seen at least ten times. The V call is TRBV5-4, the J call TRBJ2-1; 8 bases match TRBD2. Germline V gene lookup returns CDR1 SGHNT and CDR2 YYREEE (reference sequence). The J segment lost 5 bases and the V segment lost 2 bases, leaving 3 bases of the junction unmatched. The CDR3 loop spans 14 amino acids. CDR3 amino acids: CASSLVAGHNEQFF. The CDR3 bases are TGTGCCAGCAGCTTAGTAGCGGGACACAATGAGCAGTTCTTC.

At least ten counts were recorded for this clonotype. This chain connects TRBV5-1 to TRBJ2-7, with D tentatively TRBD2 (6 bases). Germline lookup yields CDR1 SGHRS and CDR2 YFSETQ. The CDR3 loop spans 14 amino acids. V lost 0 bases to trimming and J lost 4 bases, with 11 bases between them. CDR3 sequence (DNA): TGCGCCAGCAGCTTGGTGATTAGCGGATACGAGCAGTACTTC. This codes for CASSLVISGYEQYF. The full variable domain, in which reference TRBV5-1 and TRBJ2-7 provide the parts outside the CDR3, is KAGVTQTPRYLIKTRGQQVTLSCSPISGHRSVSWYQQTPGQGLQFLFEYFSETQRNKGNFPGRFSGRQFSNSRSEMNVSTLELGDSALYLCASSLVISGYEQYFGPGTRLTVT.

The chain is built from TRBV6-2 or TRBV6-3 and TRBJ2-2; the match to TRBD1 covers 9 bases. CDR3 size: 16 residues. Germline CDR1 reads MNHEY; CDR2 reads SVGEGT. J lost 6 bases, V lost 5 bases, and 10 bases had no gene match. The CDR3 sequence: CASSLIPDRGSGELFF. CDR3 bases: TGTGCCAGCAGTCTGATTCCGGACAGGGGCTCCGGGGAGCTGTTTTTT.

The rearrangement uses TRBV27 and TRBJ2-7, with TRBD2 matching 9 bases. The CDR3 contains 16 residues. Germline values: CDR1 MNHEY, CDR2 SMNVEV (reference sequence). V was pared by 7 bases and J by 3 bases, with 13 bases of the junction left unmatched. The CDR3 is CASTSLAGPSLYEQYF. CDR3 nucleotide sequence: TGTGCCAGCACTAGCCTAGCGGGACCATCTCTCTACGAGCAGTACTTC.

This clonotype turned up a few times. V gene TRBV4-1 combines with J gene TRBJ1-5; D is ambiguous. V lost 1 base, J lost 2 bases, and 9 bases lay in between. Per germline, CDR1 MGHRA and CDR2 YSYEKL. The CDR3 totals 15 residues. As DNA, the CDR3 is TGCGCCAGCAGCCAAGCAGCTTTTGGCAATCAGCCCCAGCATTTT. This sequence encodes CASSQAAFGNQPQHF.

A word on this clonotype: This could be a read error, since a much larger clone is one nucleotide away. The chain carries TRBV27 and TRBJ1-1; 11 bases fit TRBD1. The germline CDR1 and CDR2 sequences are MNHEY and SMNVEV (reference sequence). This CDR3 comprises 16 residues. DNA of the CDR3: TGTGCCTGCAGTCCCGTGGGACAGGGGGACCACACTGAAGCTTTCTTT. As protein: CACSPVGQGDHTEAFF.

There are a few counts of this clonotype. This rearrangement joins TRBV20-1 to TRBJ1-1, with D maybe TRBD1 (6 bases). V was trimmed by 3 bases and J by 6 bases, leaving 14 bases between them. There are 13 residues in the CDR3. Germline V gene sequence: CDR1 DFQATT, CDR2 SNEGSKA (reference sequence). The CDR3 nucleotides read TGCAGTGCTAGCCATACAGGGACCCCTGAAGCTTTCTTT. It is translated as CSASHTGTPEAFF.

J is TRBJ1-1 and V is TRBV2, with TRBD1 identical over 9 bases. The germline CDR1 and CDR2 sequences are SNHLY and FYNNEI. The V gene end was trimmed by 5 bases and the J gene end by 12 bases; junction bases not matched to a gene: 7. The CDR3 covers 12 residues. The CDR3 region has the DNA TGTGCCAGCAGTAGGACAGGGGCCGGTACTTTCTTT. Its translation: CASSRTGAGTFF.

The table lists this clonotype with many counts. The V gene is TRBV29-1, the J gene TRBJ2-3, with D hard to call. Trimming stripped 3 bases from V and 2 bases from J, with 3 bases between. The CDR3 loop spans 11 amino acids. Germline V CDR1 and CDR2: SQVTM, ANQGSEA. The CDR3, as DNA: TGCAGCGTTGAGGACACAGATACGCAGTATTTT. It is translated as CSVEDTDTQYF.

The DNA of the CDR3 is TGTGCCAGCTCTCCTCAGAGAGGGGTTGGCAGTGGCTACACCTTC. Translation: CASSPQRGVGSGYTF. The J gene is TRBJ1-2, the V gene TRBV18; D may be TRBD1 (5 bases). The V gene lost 6 bases and the J gene lost 7 bases, with 21 bases spanning the gap. There are 15 residues in the CDR3. Germline V lookup: CDR1 KGHSH, CDR2 LQKENI. Full variable domain (rest looked up from reference TRBV18 and TRBJ1-2): NAGVMQNPRHLVRRRGQEARLRCSPMKGHSHVYWYRQLPEEGLKFMVYLQKENIIDESGMPKERFSAEFPKEGPSILRIQQVVRGDSAAYFCASSPQRGVGSGYTFGSGTRLTVV.

The table lists this clonotype with a few counts. The J gene is TRBJ2-4, the V gene TRBV4-3; D ambiguous. Germline V gene lookup returns CDR1 LGHNA and CDR2 YSLEER. The CDR3 extends over 15 amino acids. Deletions cut 1 base from V and 8 bases from J, with 15 bases between. The CDR3 loop is CASSQAVEDYYIQYF. DNA for the CDR3: TGCGCCAGCAGCCAAGCAGTCGAGGATTACTACATTCAGTACTTC.

The table lists this clonotype with many counts. This chain uses TRBV28 with TRBJ1-5; possibly TRBD1 for D (5 bases). Looked up from germline, CDR1 is MDHEN and CDR2 is SYDVKM. V dropped 5 bases and J dropped 2 bases, with 19 bases sitting between them. The CDR3 loop spans 17 amino acids. The CDR3 nucleotides read TGTGCCAGCAGTAGTGGCCACCAGGCACAGGGCAATCAGCCCCAGCATTTT. Its protein is CASSSGHQAQGNQPQHF. Full variable domain (rest looked up from reference TRBV28 and TRBJ1-5): DVKVTQSSRYLVKRTGEKVFLECVQDMDHENMFWYRQDPGLGLRLIYFSYDVKMKEKGDIPEGYSVSREKKERFSLILESASTNQTSMYLCASSSGHQAQGNQPQHFGDGTRLSIL.

This clonotype occurred a few times. The chain employs TRBV28 and TRBJ2-7; D is undetermined. Trimming removed 6 bases from V and 3 bases from J, with 6 bases in between. Germline V gene lookup returns CDR1 MDHEN and CDR2 SYDVKM. This CDR3 region has 11 residues. DNA for the CDR3: TGTGCCAGCAGACAAAACTACGAGCAGTACTTC. This codes for CASRQNYEQYF.

This clonotype occurred many times. This chain joins TRBV20-1 and TRBJ1-6; no clear D gene. This CDR3 spans 16 amino acids. Trimming shortened V by 5 bases and J by 4 bases, and 18 bases separated the two germline ends. The germline V gene has CDR1 DFQATT and CDR2 SNEGSKA (reference sequence). The CDR3 DNA reads as TGCAGTGCTGAACAAGGGCCCAGCCGATATAATTCACCCCTCCACTTT. This gives the protein CSAEQGPSRYNSPLHF.

This clonotype has a count of ten or more. The J gene is TRBJ1-2, the V gene TRBV12-3 or TRBV12-4, with D possibly matching TRBD1 (5 bases). The CDR3 covers 11 residues. The V end lost 6 bases, the J end lost 6 bases, and 8 bases lay between the germline ends. DNA of the CDR3: TGTGCCAGCAGGGGGGTAGATGGCTACACCTTC. It encodes CASRGVDGYTF.